This paragraph reports one TCR beta chain. The source of the sample is a study of T-cell reconstitution after alpha-beta-depleted transplantation in children. The TCRbeta library incorporated unique molecular identifiers. Using its own MiXCR run on the PCR reads, TCRdb lists one record per CDR3 protein. The data hold hundreds of thousands of distinct CDR3 sequences, with approximately 13% observed a single time. Material: PBMCs from the stem cell graft donor, obtained from the stem cell graft. This TCR derives from a human donor who donated a stem cell graft to a child with combined immunodeficiency.

DNA for the CDR3: TGTGCCAGCAGCCAAAGTTTCGGAAGGAACACTGAAGCTTTCTTT. Translating gives CASSQSFGRNTEAFF. The V and J genes are TRBV7-6 and TRBJ1-1; D ambiguous. V was cut by 5 bases and J by 1 base, with 14 bases left in between. The CDR3 is 15 residues long. Germline V gives CDR1 SGHVS, CDR2 FNYEAQ. The full variable domain, with the rest looked up from reference TRBV7-6 and TRBJ1-1, is GAGVSQSPRYKVTKRGQDVALRCDPISGHVSLYWYRQALGQGPEFLTYFNYEAQQDKSGLPNDRFSAERPEGSISTLTIQRTEQRDSAMYRCASSQSFGRNTEAFFGQGTRLTVV.